This T cell receptor beta chain is drawn from a study of vaccination and CD4 T cells after COVID-19. In the study overall: Stimulation used overlapping spike peptides from SARS-CoV-2, HCoV-NL63, HCoV-OC43 and HCoV-229E.

Treatment meaning: approximately 9-day PBMC culture with coronavirus spike peptide pools or control peptides (ViraFEST assay). Before TCRs were sequenced, ViraFEST expanded antigen-specific T cells with peptide pools. Researchers used the Oncomine TCR Beta short-read assay to sequence DNA from cultured CD4+ T cells. Via MiXCR, TCRdb re-called the PCR reads, giving one row per CDR3 protein. The table has some 17,000 distinct CDR3 sequences, about 43% seen once; the top ten hold 8.4%. This clonotype ranks as medium-sized. What it binds is not known. Specimen: CD4+ T cells from blood, cultured in vitro. This TCR came from a human donor who had recovered from COVID-19.

Written as DNA, the CDR3 is TGCAGTGCTAGAGATCCCCGGGGTGCAGGGTTCAACTATGGCTACACCTTC. Its protein product is CSARDPRGAGFNYGYTF. V usage is TRBV20-1 and J usage is TRBJ1-2; a possible D gene is TRBD1 (5 bases). The CDR3 is made up of 17 amino acids. Trimming shortened V by 0 bases and J by 2 bases, and 19 bases separated the two germline ends. Germline V CDR1 and CDR2: DFQATT, SNEGSKA (reference sequence).